The rows below give T cell receptor beta chains drawn from one sample of a study of T cell responses to AZD1222 COVID-19 vaccine. Sequenced by immunoSEQ multiplex PCR; TCRdb stores in-frame clones only, minus some. The repertoire has about 200,000 clones, about 95% of them found once; the top ten carry over 1.5%. The source material was peripheral blood, sampled 28 days after the second dose of the MenACWY control vaccine. Every receptor here comes from an adult who received the MenACWY meningococcal vaccine as a control. Each CDR3 is given with its conserved first and last residue. D genes are given only for firm matches. The size entry is marked missing in some rows and otherwise reads once, few, many or a size class.

j_call clone_size d_call v_call cdr3_aa cdr3_nt
TRBJ2-1 . TRBD2 TRBV7-9 CASSLAQRGGGAKDEQFF TGTGCCAGCAGCTTAGCCCAGCGGGGCGGGGGGGCTAAGGATGAGCAGTTCTTC
TRBJ1-2 few . TRBV29-1 CSVGRGRGALNYGYTF TGCAGCGTTGGAAGGGGACGGGGGGCTCTAAACTATGGCTACACCTTC
TRBJ1-4 . . TRBV18 CASSKGATNEKLFF TGTGCCAGCTCCAAGGGCGCAACTAATGAAAAACTGTTTTTT
TRBJ2-3 . . TRBV12-3/TRBV12-4 CASSGSERDTQYF TGTGCCAGCAGCGGGAGTGAGAGAGATACGCAGTATTTT
TRBJ2-1 . . TRBV21-1 CASSKSPRTGSSYNEQFF TGTGCCAGCAGCAAAAGTCCCCGGACTGGAAGCTCCTACAATGAGCAGTTCTTC
TRBJ1-4 once . TRBV15 CATSRDRGEKLFF TGTGCCACCAGCAGAGACCGGGGGGAAAAACTGTTTTTT
TRBJ2-7 . TRBD1 TRBV4-1 CASSQSGGPSYEQYF TGCGCCAGCAGCCAGTCAGGGGGCCCCTCCTACGAGCAGTACTTC
TRBJ2-1 . TRBD2 TRBV6-2/TRBV6-3 CASSYPDLGLAGGSGNEQFF TGTGCCAGCAGTTACCCAGACCTGGGACTAGCGGGGGGGTCCGGCAATGAGCAGTTCTTC
TRBJ1-4 . . TRBV5-8 CASSPGTQTNEKLFF TGTGCCAGCAGCCCAGGGACACAAACTAATGAAAAACTGTTTTTT
TRBJ2-7 . . TRBV30 CAWSPNYSSSYEQYF TGTGCCTGGAGCCCCAACTACTCGAGCTCCTACGAGCAGTACTTC
TRBJ1-1 once . TRBV6-5 CASSKNTEAFF TGTGCCAGCTCAAAGAACACTGAAGCTTTCTTT
TRBJ2-7 . TRBD1 TRBV11-2 CASSPPGQGAYEQYF TGTGCCAGCAGCCCCCCGGGACAGGGGGCTTACGAGCAGTACTTC
TRBJ1-5 . . TRBV2 CASSERWGGGNQPQHF TGTGCCAGCAGTGAGAGGTGGGGCGGGGGCAATCAGCCCCAGCATTTT
TRBJ2-2 . . TRBV21-1 CASSKAGGMAGELFF TGTGCCAGCAGCAAAGCGGGAGGGATGGCCGGGGAGCTGTTTTTT
TRBJ2-5 . TRBD2 TRBV5-1 CASSLIAGSEETQYF TGCGCCAGCAGCTTGATAGCGGGGAGCGAAGAGACCCAGTACTTC
TRBJ2-7 . TRBD2 TRBV19 CASSYGGTYEQYF TGTGCCAGTAGTTACGGGGGGACCTACGAGCAGTACTTC
TRBJ1-1 once TRBD1 TRBV5-4 CASTWDRIWSTEAFF TGTGCCAGCACTTGGGACAGAATTTGGAGCACTGAAGCTTTCTTT
TRBJ2-7 . TRBD2 TRBV11-2 CASSLGGGTSRGEQYF TGTGCCAGCAGCTTAGGGGGGGGGACTTCCCGCGGCGAGCAGTACTTC
TRBJ2-2 . . TRBV30 CAWSVGAGELFF TGTGCCTGGAGTGTGGGAGCCGGGGAGCTGTTTTTT
TRBJ2-7 . TRBD2 TRBV5-1 CASSLGLAGKNEQYF TGCGCCAGCAGCTTAGGACTAGCGGGAAAAAACGAGCAGTACTTC